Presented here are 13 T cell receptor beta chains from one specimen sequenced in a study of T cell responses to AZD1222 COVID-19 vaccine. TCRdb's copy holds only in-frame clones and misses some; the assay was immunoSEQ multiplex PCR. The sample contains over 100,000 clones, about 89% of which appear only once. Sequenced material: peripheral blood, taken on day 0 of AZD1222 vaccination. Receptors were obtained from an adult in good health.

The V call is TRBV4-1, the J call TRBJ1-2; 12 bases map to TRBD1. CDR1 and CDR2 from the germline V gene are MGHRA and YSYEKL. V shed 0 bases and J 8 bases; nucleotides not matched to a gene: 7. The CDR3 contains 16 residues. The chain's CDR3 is CASSQDPGQGADGYTF. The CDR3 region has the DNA TGCGCCAGCAGCCAAGACCCGGGACAGGGGGCGGACGGCTACACCTTC.

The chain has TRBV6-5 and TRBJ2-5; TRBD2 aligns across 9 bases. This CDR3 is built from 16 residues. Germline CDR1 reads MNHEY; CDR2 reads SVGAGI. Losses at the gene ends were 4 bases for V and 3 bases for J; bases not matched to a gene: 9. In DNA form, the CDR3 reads TGTGCCAGCAGTTGGCGGGGGGGCGCGGGAGAAGAGACCCAGTACTTC. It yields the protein CASSWRGGAGEETQYF.

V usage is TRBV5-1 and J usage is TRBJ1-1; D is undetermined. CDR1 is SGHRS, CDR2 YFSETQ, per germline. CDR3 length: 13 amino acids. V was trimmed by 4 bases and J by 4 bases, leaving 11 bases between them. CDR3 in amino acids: CASSHGEGTEAFF. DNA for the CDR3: TGCGCCAGCAGCCACGGGGAGGGCACTGAAGCTTTCTTT.

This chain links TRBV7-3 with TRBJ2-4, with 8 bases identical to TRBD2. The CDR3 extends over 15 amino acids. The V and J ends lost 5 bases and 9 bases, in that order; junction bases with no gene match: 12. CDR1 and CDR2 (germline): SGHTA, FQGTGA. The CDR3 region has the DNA TGTGCCAGCAGCCCCCTCGGGGGGGCGCGGGGCATTCAGTACTTC. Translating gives CASSPLGGARGIQYF.

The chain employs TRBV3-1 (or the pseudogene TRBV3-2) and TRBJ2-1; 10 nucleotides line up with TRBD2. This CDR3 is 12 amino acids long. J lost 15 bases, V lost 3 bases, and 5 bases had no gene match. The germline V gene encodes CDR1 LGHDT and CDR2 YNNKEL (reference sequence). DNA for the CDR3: TGTGCCAGCAGCCAGAGGGGACTAGCGCCGTTCTTC. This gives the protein CASSQRGLAPFF.

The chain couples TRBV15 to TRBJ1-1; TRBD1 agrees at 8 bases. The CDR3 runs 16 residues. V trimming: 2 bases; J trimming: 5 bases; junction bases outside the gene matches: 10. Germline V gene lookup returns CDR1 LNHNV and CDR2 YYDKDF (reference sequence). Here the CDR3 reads CATSRPDPRGRTEAFF. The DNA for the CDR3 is TGTGCCACCAGCAGACCGGACCCCAGGGGGCGAACTGAAGCTTTCTTT.

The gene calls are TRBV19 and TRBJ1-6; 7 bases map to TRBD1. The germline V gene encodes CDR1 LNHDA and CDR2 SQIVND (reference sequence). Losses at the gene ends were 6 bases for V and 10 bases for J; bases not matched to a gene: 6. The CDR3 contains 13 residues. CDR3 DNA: TGTGCCAGTAGATGGGACAGTGCCTCACCCCTCCACTTT. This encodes CASRWDSASPLHF.

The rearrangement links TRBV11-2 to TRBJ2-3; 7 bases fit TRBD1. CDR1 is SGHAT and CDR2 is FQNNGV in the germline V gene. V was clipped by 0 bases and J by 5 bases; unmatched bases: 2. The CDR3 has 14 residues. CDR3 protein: CASSLENRGDTQYF. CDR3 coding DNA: TGTGCCAGCAGCTTAGAGAACAGGGGAGATACGCAGTATTTT. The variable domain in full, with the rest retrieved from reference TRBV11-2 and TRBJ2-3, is EAGVAQSPRYKIIEKRQSVAFWCNPISGHATLYWYQQILGQGPKLLIQFQNNGVVDDSQLPKDRFSAERLKGVDSTLKIQPAKLEDSAVYLCASSLENRGDTQYFGPGTRLTVL.

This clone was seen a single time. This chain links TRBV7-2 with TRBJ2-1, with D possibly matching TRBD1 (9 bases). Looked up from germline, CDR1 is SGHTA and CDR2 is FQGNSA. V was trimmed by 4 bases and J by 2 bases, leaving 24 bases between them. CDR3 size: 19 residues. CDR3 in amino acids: CASSSPRGGTGQPYNEQFF. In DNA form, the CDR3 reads TGTGCCAGCAGCTCACCTCGGGGGGGGACAGGGCAACCCTACAATGAGCAGTTCTTC.

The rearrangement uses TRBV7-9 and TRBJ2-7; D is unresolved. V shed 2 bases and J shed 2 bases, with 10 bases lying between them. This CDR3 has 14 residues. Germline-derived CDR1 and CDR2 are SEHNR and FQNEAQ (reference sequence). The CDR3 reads CASSLQATTYEQYF. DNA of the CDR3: TGTGCCAGCAGCTTACAGGCAACAACCTACGAGCAGTACTTC.

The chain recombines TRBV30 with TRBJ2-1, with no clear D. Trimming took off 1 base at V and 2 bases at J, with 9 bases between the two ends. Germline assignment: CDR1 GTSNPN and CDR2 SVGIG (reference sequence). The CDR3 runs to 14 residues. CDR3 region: CAWSGRFAYNEQFF. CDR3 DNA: TGTGCCTGGAGTGGCAGGTTTGCCTACAATGAGCAGTTCTTC.

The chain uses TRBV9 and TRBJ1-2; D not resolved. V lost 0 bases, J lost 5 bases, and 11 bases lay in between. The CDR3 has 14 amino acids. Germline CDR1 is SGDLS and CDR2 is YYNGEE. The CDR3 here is CASSVDAGPYGYTF. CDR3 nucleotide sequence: TGTGCCAGCAGCGTAGACGCGGGCCCTTATGGCTACACCTTC.

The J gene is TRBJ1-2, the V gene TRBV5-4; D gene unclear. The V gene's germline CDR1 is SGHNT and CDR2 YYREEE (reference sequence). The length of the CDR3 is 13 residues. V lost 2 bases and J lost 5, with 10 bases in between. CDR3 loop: CASSFSDGYGYTF. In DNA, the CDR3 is TGTGCCAGCAGCTTTTCGGACGGTTATGGCTACACCTTC.